The rows below give T cell receptor beta chains drawn from one sample of a study of blood T cells in healthy people across ages. TCRdb ran MiXCR on the 5' RACE reads and lists one entry per CDR3 protein. The sample contains some 1 million distinct CDR3 sequences, 40% to 50% of which appear only once. Material: blood. Receptors were obtained from a woman in her sixties in good health. The CDR3 runs from the conserved cysteine through the conserved F or W. The order of the fields is D gene, J gene, clone size, V gene, CDR3 protein, CDR3 DNA. D genes are given only for firm matches. Part of the rows lack a size; the others show once, few, many or a class for expanded clones.

D: .
J: TRBJ1-4
size: .
V: TRBV12-3/TRBV12-4
CDR3: CASSLGREKLFF
DNA: TGTGCCAGCAGTTTGGGGCGTGAAAAACTGTTTTTT

D: TRBD1
J: TRBJ2-1
size: .
V: TRBV29-1
CDR3: CSVELVDRSKNIQFF
DNA: TGCAGCGTTGAACTGGTGGACAGGTCGAAAAACATTCAGTTCTTC

D: .
J: TRBJ2-1
size: .
V: TRBV25-1
CDR3: CASSELIRDFGEQFF
DNA: TGTGCCAGCAGTGAACTTATCCGCGATTTTGGTGAGCAGTTCTTC

D: TRBD1
J: TRBJ2-1
size: .
V: TRBV12-3/TRBV12-4
CDR3: CASSLGQGARRGMGQFF
DNA: TGTGCCAGCAGTTTAGGACAGGGGGCGCGGAGGGGAATGGGGCAGTTCTTC

D: .
J: TRBJ2-5
size: few
V: TRBV6-5
CDR3: CASSRDEGETQYF
DNA: TGTGCCAGCAGCAGGGACGAAGGGGAGACCCAGTACTTC

D: TRBD1
J: TRBJ2-7
size: few
V: TRBV4-1
CDR3: CASSPAGQGSTYEQYF
DNA: TGCGCCAGCAGCCCTGCGGGACAGGGGTCGACCTACGAGCAGTACTTC

D: TRBD2
J: TRBJ2-3
size: many
V: TRBV27
CDR3: CASSPRTSGSTDTQYF
DNA: TGTGCCAGCAGCCCCCGGACTAGCGGGAGCACAGATACGCAGTATTTT

D: .
J: TRBJ2-3
size: .
V: TRBV18
CDR3: CASSRDGRTADTQYF
DNA: TGTGCCAGCTCACGGGACGGCCGCACGGCAGATACGCAGTATTTT

D: .
J: TRBJ1-1
size: few
V: TRBV29-1
CDR3: CSVGDSLMNTEAFF
DNA: TGCAGCGTAGGTGACAGCTTAATGAACACTGAAGCTTTCTTT

D: TRBD2
J: TRBJ2-3
size: .
V: TRBV29-1
CDR3: CSVEGLAVGGTDTQYF
DNA: TGCAGCGTTGAAGGACTAGCGGTGGGGGGCACAGATACGCAGTATTTT

D: .
J: TRBJ1-6
size: few
V: TRBV27
CDR3: CASSLESYNSPLHF
DNA: TGTGCCAGCAGTTTAGAATCCTATAATTCACCCCTCCACTTT

D: TRBD2
J: TRBJ2-1
size: .
V: TRBV20-1
CDR3: CSAPPKAGDNEQFF
DNA: TGCAGTGCTCCGCCAAAGGCGGGAGACAATGAGCAGTTCTTC

D: TRBD1
J: TRBJ1-1
size: .
V: TRBV9
CDR3: CASSVVDRGWTEAFF
DNA: TGTGCCAGCAGCGTAGTGGACAGGGGGTGGACTGAAGCTTTCTTT

D: .
J: TRBJ2-3
size: many
V: TRBV7-3
CDR3: CASSRRPGTTDTQYF
DNA: TGTGCCAGCAGCCGACGTCCAGGGACCACAGATACGCAGTATTTT

D: TRBD1
J: TRBJ1-4
size: few
V: TRBV28
CDR3: CASSLRQGWLRELFF
DNA: TGTGCCAGCAGTTTACGACAGGGCTGGCTTAGGGAACTGTTTTTT

D: .
J: TRBJ2-5
size: .
V: TRBV9
CDR3: CASSDGWRETQYF
DNA: TGTGCCAGCAGCGATGGATGGAGGGAGACCCAGTACTTC

D: .
J: TRBJ2-7
size: few
V: TRBV28
CDR3: CASRSTVSYEQYF
DNA: TGTGCCAGCAGAAGTACTGTCTCCTACGAGCAGTACTTC

D: .
J: TRBJ2-1
size: .
V: TRBV28
CDR3: CASSSLTVYNEQFF
DNA: TGTGCCAGCAGTTCCCTGACAGTCTACAATGAGCAGTTCTTC